What follows are 17 T cell receptor beta chains derived from one specimen sequenced in a study of T cell changes during pregnancy in multiple sclerosis (dated by TCRdb to about 2019). The protocol used for the library was the immunoSEQ multiplex PCR assay. Not all clones reach the TCRdb copy of this immuneACCESS table, which keeps in-frame sequences only. Checked studies attribute under half of the gap to unresolved V genes and leave the rest unexplained. A total of under 70,000 clones appear in this sample, approximately 91% of them only once. Roughly 0.76% of the sample lies in the top ten. The material was CD4+ T cells from peripheral blood mononuclear cells, obtained in the first trimester of pregnancy. These receptors originate from a female donor with multiple sclerosis, enrolled in a pregnancy study.

V is TRBV5-4 and J is TRBJ2-2; 9 positions agree with TRBD2. In germline, CDR1 is SGHNT, CDR2 YYREEE (reference sequence). Germline trimming cut 1 base from V and 9 bases from J; bases unmatched to any gene: 10. The CDR3 has 16 residues. The DNA of the CDR3 is TGTGCCAGCAGCTTGTTACGGCTAGCGGGGCAAAGGGAGCTGTTTTTT. It translates to CASSLLRLAGQRELFF.

The genes are TRBV27 and TRBJ2-7, with TRBD1 matching 9 bases. J gave up 2 bases and V 5 bases, and 7 bases lay outside the gene matches. Germline V gene sequence: CDR1 MNHEY, CDR2 SMNVEV (reference sequence). The CDR3 is 15 amino acids. DNA of the CDR3: TGTGCCAGCAGTATCCTACAGGGGGCCCCCTACGAGCAGTACTTC. The encoded protein is CASSILQGAPYEQYF.

The chain joins TRBV7-2 to TRBJ2-7; 10 bases are shared with TRBD1. The ends lost 1 base at V and 6 bases at J; junction bases unmatched: 6. This CDR3 is 15 amino acids long. Germline CDR1 is SGHTA and CDR2 is FQGNSA. CDR3 in DNA: TGTGCCAGCAGCTTAGGACAGGGGGCTACCTTCGAGCAGTACTTC. This sequence encodes CASSLGQGATFEQYF.

This chain connects TRBV6-1 to TRBJ2-2; TRBD1 is a possible D gene (6 bases). V shed 11 bases and J shed 6 bases, with 19 bases lying between them. This CDR3 spans 14 amino acids. The germline gives CDR1 MNHNS, CDR2 SASEGT. DNA of the CDR3: TGTGCCGGAGGTGGAGTTGGGGGCGCCGGGGAGCTGTTTTTT. Protein product: CAGGGVGGAGELFF.

The chain links TRBV7-9 to TRBJ2-5; TRBD1 matches at 11 bases. J lost 5 bases, V lost 4 bases, and 12 bases had no gene match. CDR1 and CDR2 from the germline V gene are SEHNR and FQNEAQ (reference sequence). The CDR3 loop spans 17 amino acids. The CDR3 DNA sequence: TGTGCCAGCAGCTCCAAACCGGGACAGGGGGAGAGGGAGACCCAGTACTTC. Amino acid sequence: CASSSKPGQGERETQYF.

The chain combines TRBV2 with TRBJ1-2, with 10 bases lining up with TRBD1. Germline-derived CDR1 and CDR2 are SNHLY and FYNNEI. This CDR3 region has 12 residues. J gave up 8 bases and V 10 bases, and 7 bases lay outside the gene matches. CDR3 in amino acids: CATSDRGLGYTF. The CDR3 DNA follows: TGTGCCACATCCGACAGGGGGCTCGGCTACACCTTC.

The rearrangement links TRBV5-6 to TRBJ2-5; tentative D call: TRBD1 (5 bases). Germline V lookup: CDR1 SGHDT, CDR2 YYEEEE. The CDR3 has 13 amino acids. The V end was cut by 5 bases, the J end by 2 bases, with 10 bases between. CDR3 nucleotides: TGTGCCAGCAGGGTACCAGGGCAAGAGACCCAGTACTTC. Residues: CASRVPGQETQYF.

The J gene is TRBJ1-2, the V gene TRBV19, with 7 positions matching TRBD1. Germline V gene data show CDR1 as LNHDA and CDR2 as SQIVND (reference sequence). The CDR3 totals 15 residues. With 4 bases clipped from V and 4 bases from J, the junction kept 9 bases outside the gene matches. CDR3 region: CASSSGQVRIYGYTF. The CDR3, as DNA: TGTGCCAGTAGTAGCGGACAGGTACGGATCTATGGCTACACCTTC.

The V gene is TRBV27, the J gene TRBJ2-7; 7 bases fit TRBD1. The V gene's germline CDR1 is MNHEY and CDR2 SMNVEV (reference sequence). Germline trimming cut 5 bases from V and 2 bases from J; bases unmatched to any gene: 9. The CDR3 runs to 15 residues. The CDR3 here is CASSLGTARTYEQYF. Written as DNA, the CDR3 is TGTGCCAGCAGTCTGGGGACAGCCCGTACCTACGAGCAGTACTTC.

This clone was recorded only once. The chain employs TRBV13 and TRBJ1-1, with 10 bases fitting TRBD1. V gave up 3 bases and J gave up 5 bases; unmatched junction bases: 6. There are 15 residues in the CDR3. Germline V gene lookup returns CDR1 PRHDT and CDR2 FYEKMQ (reference sequence). CDR3 loop: CASSFSTGGRTEAFF. In nucleotides, the CDR3 is TGTGCCAGCAGCTTCTCGACAGGGGGCAGGACTGAAGCTTTCTTT.

The gene calls are TRBV27 and TRBJ1-1, with TRBD1 as a possible D gene (6 bases). Germline V gives CDR1 MNHEY, CDR2 SMNVEV (reference sequence). The germline V and J ends were trimmed by 6 bases and 1 base, with 18 bases remaining between them. This CDR3 region has 16 residues. CDR3 residues: CASRAWQGSSNTEAFF. CDR3 nucleotide sequence: TGTGCCAGCAGGGCGTGGCAGGGGAGTTCGAACACTGAAGCTTTCTTT.

The CDR3 loop reads CSVAGTGELEAFF. The CDR3 DNA reads as TGCAGCGTTGCAGGGACAGGCGAACTCGAAGCTTTCTTT. This rearrangement joins TRBV29-1 to TRBJ1-1, with TRBD1 identical over 8 bases. The CDR3 spans 13 residues. Germline V gives CDR1 SQVTM, CDR2 ANQGSEA. The V segment lost 4 bases and the J segment 8 bases; nucleotides outside the gene matches: 9.

V usage is TRBV27 and J usage is TRBJ2-7, with 10 bases that match TRBD1. After removal of 3 bases from V and 6 bases from J, the junction contained 11 bases not matched to a gene. The germline V gene encodes CDR1 MNHEY and CDR2 SMNVEV (reference sequence). This CDR3 spans 16 amino acids. The CDR3 spells CASSFDRGPLAGEQYF. CDR3 DNA: TGTGCCAGCAGTTTCGACAGGGGGCCCCTCGCTGGCGAGCAGTACTTC.

This chain uses TRBV19 with TRBJ2-3; perhaps TRBD1 as D (6 bases). CDR3 length: 14 amino acids. V dropped 10 bases and J dropped 3 bases, with 17 bases sitting between them. From germline, CDR1 is LNHDA and CDR2 SQIVND (reference sequence). The CDR3 DNA follows: TGTGCCACCCGAGGGGGTATTAAAACAGATACGCAGTATTTT. Translating gives CATRGGIKTDTQYF. The full variable domain, with the rest looked up from reference TRBV19 and TRBJ2-3, is DGGITQSPKYLFRKEGQNVTLSCEQNLNHDAMYWYRQDPGQGLRLIYYSQIVNDFQKGDIAEGYSVSREKKESFPLTVTSAQKNPTAFYLCATRGGIKTDTQYFGPGTRLTVL.

This clone has a handful of counts. This chain uses TRBV29-1 with TRBJ1-1, with no clear D. V lost 4 bases, J lost 1 base, and 7 bases lay in between. Germline V gives CDR1 SQVTM, CDR2 ANQGSEA. The CDR3 has 12 amino acids. The CDR3 nucleotides read TGCAGCGTTGCCGCCAGGAACACTGAAGCTTTCTTT. Protein: CSVAARNTEAFF.

The chain combines TRBV12-5 with TRBJ1-5; possible D gene TRBD1, 6 bases. Germline V gene lookup returns CDR1 LGHNT and CDR2 FRNRAP. Trimming took 3 bases from V and 5 from J, leaving 8 bases between them. The CDR3 runs 13 residues. The DNA of the CDR3 is TGTGCTAGTGGTTTTCAGGGGTATCAGCCCCAGCATTTT. It is translated as CASGFQGYQPQHF.

V and J are TRBV2 and TRBJ2-3; TRBD2 aligns across 14 bases. The germline CDR1 and CDR2 sequences are SNHLY and FYNNEI. The junction had 4 bases not matched to a gene; V was cut back by 4 bases and J by 1 base. The length of the CDR3 is 17 residues. CDR3 coding DNA: TGTGCCAGCAGTGGTGGACTAGCGGGGGGCCGCACAGATACGCAGTATTTT. Translated: CASSGGLAGGRTDTQYF.